This TCR beta chain was identified in a study of shared clonotypes between healthy human individuals. Only in-frame clones appear in the TCRdb table, and some are missing; sequencing was by immunoSEQ multiplex PCR. This repertoire shows 2 million to 2.5 million clones, about 90% found once; its top ten account for about 0.36%. Germline CDR1 MGHDK, CDR2 SYGVNS. The CDR3 runs to 13 residues. Points on this clone: What it binds is not known.

Study results and caveats: A handful of donors had about 5% of their naive CD4 clonotypes in common. Non-shared clonotypes were found to have lower generation probabilities than the clonotypes that were shared by all four of the sorted-subset donors.

The clonotype originates from a man aged 18 to 30 in good health. Some clones in this sample may be carry-over from other donors' samples. The chain links TRBV25-1 to TRBJ2-5; 7 bases are a match to TRBD1. Near its end, the DNA agrees better with TRBJ2-7, so the J call may be wrong. Sample: naive CD4+ T cells from PBMCs. The subset was: CD45RA+ positively selected. In nucleotides, the CDR3 is TGTGCCAGCAGTGGCCTACAGGGGAACGAGCAGTACTTC. Its translation is CASSGLQGNEQYF.